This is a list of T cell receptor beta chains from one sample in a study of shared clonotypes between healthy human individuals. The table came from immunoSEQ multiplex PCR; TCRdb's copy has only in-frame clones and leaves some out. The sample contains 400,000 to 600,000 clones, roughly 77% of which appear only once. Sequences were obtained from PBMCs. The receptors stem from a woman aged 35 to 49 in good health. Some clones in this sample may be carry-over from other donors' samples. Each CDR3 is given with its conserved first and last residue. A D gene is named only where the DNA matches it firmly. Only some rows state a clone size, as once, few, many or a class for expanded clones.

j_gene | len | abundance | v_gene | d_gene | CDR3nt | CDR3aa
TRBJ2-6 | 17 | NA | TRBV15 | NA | TGTGCCACCAGCCTGGGGACCCATTACTCTGGGGCCAACGTCCTGACTTTC | CATSLGTHYSGANVLTF
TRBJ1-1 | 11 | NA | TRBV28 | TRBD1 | TGTGCCAGCAGTCAGGGGGCTGAAGCTTTCTTT | CASSQGAEAFF
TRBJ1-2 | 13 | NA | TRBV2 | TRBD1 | TGTGCCAGCAGCGTGACAGGGTACTATGGCTACACCTTC | CASSVTGYYGYTF
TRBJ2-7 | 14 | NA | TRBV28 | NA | TGTGCCAGCCTGGGGGGGCCCAGTCCGGGGGAGCAGTACTTC | CASLGGPSPGEQYF
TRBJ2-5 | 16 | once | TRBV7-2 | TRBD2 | TGTGCCAGCAGCCTCGGACTAGCGGGGTCCCAAGAGACCCAGTACTTC | CASSLGLAGSQETQYF
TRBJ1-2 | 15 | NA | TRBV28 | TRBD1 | TGTGCCAGCAGTTTAACAGGGGCTACTAACTATGGCTACACCTTC | CASSLTGATNYGYTF
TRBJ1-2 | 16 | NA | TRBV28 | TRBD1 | TGTGCCAGCAGAGACGACAGGGGAGGCCTTAACTATGGCTACACCTTC | CASRDDRGGLNYGYTF
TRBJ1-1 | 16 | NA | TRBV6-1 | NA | TGTGCCAGCAGTGAACCTCTAAAGGGCCTGGACACTGAAGCTTTCTTT | CASSEPLKGLDTEAFF
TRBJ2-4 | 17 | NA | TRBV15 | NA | TGTGCCACCAGCAGTTGGGGCGAGGGGTGGGCCAAAAACATTCAGTACTTC | CATSSWGEGWAKNIQYF
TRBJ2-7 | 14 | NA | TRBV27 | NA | TGTGCCAGCAGTTTTACGGGACTGGGGTACGAGCAGTACTTC | CASSFTGLGYEQYF
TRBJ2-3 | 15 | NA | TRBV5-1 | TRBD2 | TGCGCCAGCAGCATCCTAGCGGGAGGCATAGATACGCAGTATTTT | CASSILAGGIDTQYF
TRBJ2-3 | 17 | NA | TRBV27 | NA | TGTGCCAGCAGTTTTGGGGGACTCACTCGAATCACAGATACGCAGTATTTT | CASSFGGLTRITDTQYF
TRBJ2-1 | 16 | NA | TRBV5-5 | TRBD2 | TGTGCCAGCAGACGAGGACTAGCGGGAAGGGGTGGTGAGCAGTTCTTC | CASRRGLAGRGGEQFF
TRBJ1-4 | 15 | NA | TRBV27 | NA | TGTGCCAGCAGTTCGGCGGGGGCAACTAATGAAAAACTGTTTTTT | CASSSAGATNEKLFF
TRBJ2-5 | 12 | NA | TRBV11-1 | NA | TGTGCCAGCAGCTTACAAGGGGAGACCCAGTACTTC | CASSLQGETQYF
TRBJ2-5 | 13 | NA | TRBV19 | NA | TGTGCCAGTAGCAGGGTCCTGAAAGAGACCCAGTACTTC | CASSRVLKETQYF
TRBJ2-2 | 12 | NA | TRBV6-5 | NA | TGTGCCAGCAGGTACCCTACCGGGGAGCTGTTTTTT | CASRYPTGELFF
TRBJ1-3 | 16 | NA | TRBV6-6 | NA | TGTGCCAGCAGTTCTCAGACAGGCTACTCTGGAAACACCATATATTTT | CASSSQTGYSGNTIYF
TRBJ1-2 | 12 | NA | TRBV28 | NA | TGTGCCAGCAGTTCACGGGGGTATGGCTACACCTTC | CASSSRGYGYTF
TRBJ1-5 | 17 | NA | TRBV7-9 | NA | TGTGCCAGCAGCGTAAACCCACCCGGGACAACTAATCAGCCCCAGCATTTT | CASSVNPPGTTNQPQHF
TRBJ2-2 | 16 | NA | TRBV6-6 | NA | TGTGCCAGCAGTTACTCATCGGGGGCCGACACCGGGGAGCTGTTTTTT | CASSYSSGADTGELFF
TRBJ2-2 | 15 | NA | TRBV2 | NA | TGTGCCAGCAGTACCGGGACGTTAACGGGCGGGGAGCTGTTTTTT | CASSTGTLTGGELFF
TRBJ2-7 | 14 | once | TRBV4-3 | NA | TGCGCCAGCAGCCAAGGGGCCTGGTCCTACGAGCAGTACTTC | CASSQGAWSYEQYF
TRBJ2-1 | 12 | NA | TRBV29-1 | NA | TGCAGCGTACTCCCGGGACTCAGCCTTCAGTTCTTC | CSVLPGLSLQFF
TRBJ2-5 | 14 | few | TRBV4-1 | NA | TGCGCCAGCAGCCAAGTTGCAACCCAAGAGACCCAGTACTTC | CASSQVATQETQYF
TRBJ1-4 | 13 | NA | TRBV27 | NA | TGTGCCAGCAGTTTATACAAGGGTGAAAAACTGTTTTTT | CASSLYKGEKLFF
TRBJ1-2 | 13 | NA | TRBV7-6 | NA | TGTGCCAGCAGCTTCGGGGGAAACTATGGCTACACCTTC | CASSFGGNYGYTF
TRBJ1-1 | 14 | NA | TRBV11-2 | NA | TGTGCCAGCAGGGACCAATTAATGAACACTGAAGCTTTCTTT | CASRDQLMNTEAFF
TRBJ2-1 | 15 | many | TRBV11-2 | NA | TGTGCCAGCAGCTTAGTTCCAGAGGCCTACAATGAGCAGTTCTTC | CASSLVPEAYNEQFF
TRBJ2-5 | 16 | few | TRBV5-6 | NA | TGTGCCAGCAGCTTCCCGGGTTCGGGGAAGGTGGGAGAGCAGTACTTC | CASSFPGSGKVGEQYF
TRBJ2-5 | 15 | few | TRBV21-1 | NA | TGTGCCAGCAGCAAAGTCGGGACAGCCAAAGAGACCCAGTACTTC | CASSKVGTAKETQYF
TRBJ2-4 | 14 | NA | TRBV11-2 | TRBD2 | TGTGCCAGCAGCCCTTTAGCGGGAGGGGACATTCAGTACTTC | CASSPLAGGDIQYF
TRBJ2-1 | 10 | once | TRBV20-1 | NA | TGCAGTGCTAGAAACAATGAGCAGTTCTTC | CSARNNEQFF
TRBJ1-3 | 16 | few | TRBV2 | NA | TGTGCCAGCAGTGAGACAGGTGGCGCCTCTGGAAACACCATATATTTT | CASSETGGASGNTIYF
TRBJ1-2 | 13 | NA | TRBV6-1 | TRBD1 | TGTGCCAGCAGTGCCGGGACAGGATTCGGCTACACCTTC | CASSAGTGFGYTF
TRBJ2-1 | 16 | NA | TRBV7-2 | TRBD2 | TGTGCCAGCAGCTTAGAGGTGGGTCTAGCGGGGGATAAGCAGTTCTTC | CASSLEVGLAGDKQFF
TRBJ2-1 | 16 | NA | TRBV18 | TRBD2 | TGTGCCAGCTCAACCGTACTAGCGGGAGGGCATAATGAGCAGTTCTTC | CASSTVLAGGHNEQFF
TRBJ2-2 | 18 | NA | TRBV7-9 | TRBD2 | TGTGCCAGCACCCGAAACTTCGAGACTAGCGGGATCGGCGGGGAGCTGCTTTTT | CASTRNFETSGIGGELLF
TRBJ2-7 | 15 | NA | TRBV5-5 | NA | TGTGCCAGCAGCCGGGGGCCGAGCGGGAACTACGAGCAGTACTTC | CASSRGPSGNYEQYF
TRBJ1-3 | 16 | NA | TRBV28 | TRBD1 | TGTGCCAGCAGCACCCGACAGGGAAACTCTGGAAACACCATATATTTT | CASSTRQGNSGNTIYF
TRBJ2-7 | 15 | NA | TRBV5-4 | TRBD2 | TGTGCCAGCAGCTTGGCGCCTAGCGGATCCTACGAGCAGTACTTC | CASSLAPSGSYEQYF
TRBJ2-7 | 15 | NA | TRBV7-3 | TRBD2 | TGTGCCAGCAGCCCGGGGGGATTGGCCGGAAGCGAGCAGTACTTC | CASSPGGLAGSEQYF
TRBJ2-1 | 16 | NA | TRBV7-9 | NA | TGTGCCAGCAGCTTAGTCGGGGGATCCGGAGGCCATGAGCAGTTCTTC | CASSLVGGSGGHEQFF
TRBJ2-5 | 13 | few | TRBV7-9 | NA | TGTGCCAGCAGCTTAAATGGCGGAGAGACCCAGTACTTC | CASSLNGGETQYF
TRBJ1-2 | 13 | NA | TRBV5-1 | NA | TGCGCCAGCAGCTTGGGGCCAGGGGCTGGCTACACCTTC | CASSLGPGAGYTF
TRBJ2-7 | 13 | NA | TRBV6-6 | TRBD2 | TGTGCCACTTCTCTAGCGGGATTCTACGAGCAGTACTTC | CATSLAGFYEQYF
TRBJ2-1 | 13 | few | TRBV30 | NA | TGTGCCTGGGACCCTAGCTCCCACAATGAGCAGTTCTTC | CAWDPSSHNEQFF
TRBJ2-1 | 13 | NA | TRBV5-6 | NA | TGTGCCAGCAGCTTGGGCTCCGCCGATGAGCAGTTCTTC | CASSLGSADEQFF
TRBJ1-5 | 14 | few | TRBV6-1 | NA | TGTGCCAGCAGGGGGGTACAGGTAAATCAGCCCCAGCATTTT | CASRGVQVNQPQHF
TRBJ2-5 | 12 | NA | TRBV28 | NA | TGTGCCAGTGGAACGTTTCAAGAGACCCAGTACTTC | CASGTFQETQYF
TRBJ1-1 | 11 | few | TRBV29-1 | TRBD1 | TGCAGCGTTCAGACAGGGCCTGAAGCTTTCTTT | CSVQTGPEAFF
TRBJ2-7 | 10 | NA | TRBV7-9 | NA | TGTGCCAGCGGACAGTGGGAGCAGTACTTC | CASGQWEQYF
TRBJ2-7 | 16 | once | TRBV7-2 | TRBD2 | TGTGCCAGCAGCTTAGCGCTGGGCGGGAGGGCCTCCTGGAAGTACTTC | CASSLALGGRASWKYF
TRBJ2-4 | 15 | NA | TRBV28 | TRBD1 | TGTGCCAGCAGTTTAGCGGGGACAGGGAAAAACATTCAGTACTTC | CASSLAGTGKNIQYF